These T cell receptor beta chains were read from a single sample in a study of CD8 T cells in Susac syndrome. One entry per CDR3 protein results from TCRdb running MiXCR on the immunoSEQ multiplex PCR reads. The sample comprises a few hundred thousand distinct CDR3 sequences, 80% to 90% of which are singletons, and approximately 0.11% rests with the top ten. The sequenced material came from CD8+ T cells from PBMCs. Receptors originate from a human donor with multiple sclerosis. CDR3s include the opening cysteine and the closing phenylalanine or tryptophan. A D gene is named only where the DNA matches it firmly. Part of the rows lack a size; the others show once, few, many or a class for expanded clones.

D	size	V	J	CDR3	DNA
TRBD1	.	TRBV4-1	TRBJ2-7	CASSHQQGQGSSYEQYF	TGCGCCAGCAGCCACCAACAAGGACAGGGGAGCTCCTACGAGCAGTACTTC
.	.	TRBV28	TRBJ1-6	CASSSVLQRVNSPLHF	TGTGCCAGCAGTTCTGTCTTGCAACGGGTTAATTCACCCCTCCACTTT
TRBD2	.	TRBV5-1	TRBJ2-7	CASSRYSGPFYEQYF	TGCGCCAGCAGCCGATATAGCGGGCCTTTTTACGAGCAGTACTTC
.	.	TRBV7-9	TRBJ2-1	CASSFIHEQFF	TGTGCCAGCAGCTTTATTCATGAGCAGTTCTTC
.	.	TRBV9	TRBJ2-7	CASSGTGTPHEQYF	TGTGCCAGCAGCGGGACCGGGACCCCCCACGAGCAGTACTTC
.	.	TRBV29-1	TRBJ2-2	CSVGLTGELFF	TGCAGCGTTGGCCTCACCGGGGAGCTGTTTTTT
TRBD1	.	TRBV5-1	TRBJ2-5	CASSLTDRVAETQYF	TGCGCCAGCAGCTTGACGGACAGGGTCGCGGAGACCCAGTACTTC
.	.	TRBV7-9	TRBJ1-2	CASSSYDLLYSGGYTF	TGTGCCAGCAGCTCGTACGACTTACTATATTCCGGGGGCTACACCTTC
.	.	TRBV9	TRBJ1-2	CASSPSIGPQANYGYTF	TGTGCCAGCAGCCCCAGCATCGGACCGCAAGCTAACTATGGCTACACCTTC
.	.	TRBV19	TRBJ2-2	CASNNVHDTGELFF	TGTGCCAGTAACAACGTACACGACACCGGGGAGCTGTTTTTT
.	.	TRBV20-1	TRBJ1-4	CSARDSGYVEKLFF	TGCAGTGCTAGGGACAGCGGTTATGTTGAAAAACTGTTTTTT
.	few	TRBV9	TRBJ2-7	CASSVGEDGYYEQYF	TGTGCCAGCAGCGTAGGAGAAGACGGATACTACGAGCAGTACTTC
.	few	TRBV27	TRBJ2-3	CASSLLGTQYF	TGTGCCAGCAGTCTTCTAGGGACGCAGTATTTT
.	.	TRBV7-9	TRBJ2-7	CASSLAGSKYEQYF	TGTGCCAGCAGCTTAGCGGGGTCAAAGTACGAGCAGTACTTC
.	.	TRBV7-6	TRBJ2-3	CASRGTAAGSVGRTDTQYF	TGTGCCAGCAGGGGGACGGCCGCGGGATCGGTCGGCCGCACAGATACGCAGTATTTT
TRBD1	.	TRBV6-6	TRBJ2-5	CACSIDRAWETQYF	TGTGCCTGCAGTATTGACAGGGCATGGGAGACCCAGTACTTC
TRBD2	.	TRBV5-1	TRBJ2-1	CASSTSSGSYEQFF	TGCGCCAGCAGTACGTCTAGCGGGAGTTATGAGCAGTTCTTC
TRBD2	.	TRBV7-8	TRBJ2-7	CASSIGTSVTYEQYF	TGTGCCAGCAGCATCGGGACTAGCGTCACCTACGAGCAGTACTTC
TRBD1	.	TRBV27	TRBJ2-3	CASSPGTVSTDTQYF	TGTGCCAGCAGTCCTGGGACAGTTAGCACAGATACGCAGTATTTT
.	.	TRBV6-2/TRBV6-3	TRBJ1-2	CASSYNRDAYGYTF	TGTGCCAGCAGTTACAACCGGGATGCCTATGGCTACACCTTC
.	.	TRBV20-1	TRBJ2-4	CSAKEGIVKNIQYF	TGCAGTGCTAAAGAGGGAATCGTCAAAAACATTCAGTACTTC
TRBD2	.	TRBV7-8	TRBJ2-5	CASSFMASGLETQYF	TGTGCCAGCAGCTTTATGGCTAGCGGGCTGGAGACCCAGTACTTC
TRBD2	.	TRBV28	TRBJ2-7	CASSARLAENYEQYF	TGTGCCAGCTCCGCCCGACTAGCGGAAAACTACGAGCAGTACTTC
TRBD2	.	TRBV10-3	TRBJ2-1	CAINGPSGNNNEQFF	TGTGCCATCAATGGGCCTAGCGGGAACAACAATGAGCAGTTCTTC
.	.	TRBV10-3	TRBJ2-3	CAINGKKTDTQYF	TGTGCCATCAACGGAAAAAAGACAGATACGCAGTATTTT
TRBD2	.	TRBV7-8	TRBJ2-3	CASRGLSGSTDTQYF	TGTGCCAGCAGGGGTCTTAGCGGGAGTACAGATACGCAGTATTTT
TRBD2	.	TRBV9	TRBJ2-3	CASSAAQREVDTQYF	TGTGCCAGCAGCGCAGCCCAGCGGGAGGTGGATACGCAGTATTTT
.	.	TRBV7-6	TRBJ2-5	CASSLASFPLSETQYF	TGTGCCAGCAGCTTAGCGAGTTTCCCCCTCTCGGAGACCCAGTACTTC
.	once	TRBV29-1	TRBJ2-3	CSVGWSSTDTQYF	TGCAGCGTGGGCTGGTCTAGCACAGATACGCAGTATTTT